Included here is one TCR beta chain sequence, with context. The antigen remains unidentified. J was trimmed by 4 bases and V by 7 bases; bases with no gene match: 4. Germline lookup yields CDR1 MDHEN and CDR2 SYDVKM. The CDR3 has 12 residues. Alongside a J-beta primer mix, a sample-barcoded 5' primer served in a second PCR lasting about 6 to 11 cycles. Every cDNA molecule carried a tag from a template-switch adaptor bearing 12 random nucleotides. Researchers report that each sample yielded at least 2.5 million CDR3-containing paired-end reads. TCRdb re-derived calls from the 5' RACE reads in MiXCR, one entry per CDR3 protein. The profile covers approximately 880,000 distinct CDR3 sequences, with under 50% appearing a single time and 13% taken by the ten largest. This record belongs to a study of blood T cells in healthy people across ages. Whole-study results and caveats: It was held that diversity estimates obtained from one million T cells represented underestimates.

This receptor was obtained from a man aged 25 to 40 in good health. Sequenced sample: blood. V gene TRBV28 combines with J gene TRBJ2-7, with 7 nucleotides matching TRBD1. CDR3 protein: CASTGQPYEQYF. Written as DNA, the CDR3 is TGTGCCAGCACGGGACAGCCATACGAGCAGTACTTC. The variable domain in full, with the rest retrieved from reference TRBV28 and TRBJ2-7, is DVKVTQSSRYLVKRTGEKVFLECVQDMDHENMFWYRQDPGLGLRLIYFSYDVKMKEKGDIPEGYSVSREKKERFSLILESASTNQTSMYLCASTGQPYEQYFGPGTRLTVT.